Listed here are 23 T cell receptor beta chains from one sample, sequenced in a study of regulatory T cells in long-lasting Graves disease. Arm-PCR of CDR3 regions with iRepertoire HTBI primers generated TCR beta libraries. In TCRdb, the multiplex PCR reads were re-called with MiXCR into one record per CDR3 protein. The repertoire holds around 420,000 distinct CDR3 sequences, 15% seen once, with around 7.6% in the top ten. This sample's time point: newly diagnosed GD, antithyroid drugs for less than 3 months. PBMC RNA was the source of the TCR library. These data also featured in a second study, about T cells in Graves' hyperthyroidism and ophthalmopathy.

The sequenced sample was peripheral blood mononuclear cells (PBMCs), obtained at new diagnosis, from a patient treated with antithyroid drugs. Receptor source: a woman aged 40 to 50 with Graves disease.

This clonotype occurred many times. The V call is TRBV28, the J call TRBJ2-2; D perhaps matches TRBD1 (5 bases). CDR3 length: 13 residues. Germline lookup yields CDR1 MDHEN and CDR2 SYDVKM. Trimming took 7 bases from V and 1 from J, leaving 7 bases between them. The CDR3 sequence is CASTQGNTGELFF. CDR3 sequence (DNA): TGTGCCAGCACCCAGGGGAACACCGGGGAGCTGTTTTTT.

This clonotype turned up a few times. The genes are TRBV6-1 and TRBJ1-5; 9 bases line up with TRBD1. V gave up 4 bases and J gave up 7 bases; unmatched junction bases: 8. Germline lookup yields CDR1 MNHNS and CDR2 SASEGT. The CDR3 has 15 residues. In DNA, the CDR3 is TGTGCCAGCAGTGTATCGACAGGGGGGGGACAGCCCCAGCATTTT. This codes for CASSVSTGGGQPQHF.

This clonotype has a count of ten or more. CDR3 protein: CASSLADWVAGGADEQFF. In DNA form, the CDR3 reads TGTGCCAGCAGTTTAGCGGACTGGGTGGCGGGAGGAGCCGATGAGCAGTTCTTC. The chain employs TRBV12-3 or TRBV12-4 and TRBJ2-1, with 8 bases fitting TRBD2. V was pared by 0 bases and J by 8 bases, with 15 bases of the junction left unmatched. The CDR3 is made up of 18 amino acids.

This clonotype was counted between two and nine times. CDR3 amino acids: CASSQDQVDPSNQPQHF. DNA of the CDR3: TGTGCCAGCAGCCAAGATCAAGTAGATCCTAGCAATCAGCCCCAGCATTTT. J is TRBJ1-5 and V is TRBV14, with D uncertain. This CDR3 spans 17 amino acids. Trimming took off 0 bases at V and 0 bases at J, with 12 bases between the two ends. CDR1 and CDR2 (germline): SGHDN, FVKESK.

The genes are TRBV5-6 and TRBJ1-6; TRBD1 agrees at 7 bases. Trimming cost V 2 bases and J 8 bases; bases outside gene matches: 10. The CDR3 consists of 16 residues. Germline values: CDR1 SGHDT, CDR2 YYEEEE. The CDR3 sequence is CASSLETGRVDSPLHF. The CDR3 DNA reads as TGTGCCAGCAGCTTAGAGACAGGGAGAGTAGATTCACCCCTCCACTTT. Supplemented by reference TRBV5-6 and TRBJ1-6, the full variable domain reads DAGVTQSPTHLIKTRGQQVTLRCSPKSGHDTVSWYQQALGQGPQFIFQYYEEEERQRGNFPDRFSGHQFPNYSSELNVNALLLGDSALYLCASSLETGRVDSPLHFGNGTRLTVT.

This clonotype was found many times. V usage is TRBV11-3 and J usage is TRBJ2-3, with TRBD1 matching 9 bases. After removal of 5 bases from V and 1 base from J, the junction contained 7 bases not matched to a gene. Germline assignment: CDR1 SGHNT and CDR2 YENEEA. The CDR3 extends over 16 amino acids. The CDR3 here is CASSLIWDRGTDTQYF. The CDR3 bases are TGTGCCAGCAGCCTCATCTGGGACAGGGGCACAGATACGCAGTATTTT.

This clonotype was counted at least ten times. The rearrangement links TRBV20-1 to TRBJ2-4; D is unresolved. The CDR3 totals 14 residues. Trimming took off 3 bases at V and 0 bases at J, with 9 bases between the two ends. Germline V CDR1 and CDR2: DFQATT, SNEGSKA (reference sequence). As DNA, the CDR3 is TGCAGTGCTAGTGCCGTCCAAGCCAAAAACATTCAGTACTTC. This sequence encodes CSASAVQAKNIQYF.

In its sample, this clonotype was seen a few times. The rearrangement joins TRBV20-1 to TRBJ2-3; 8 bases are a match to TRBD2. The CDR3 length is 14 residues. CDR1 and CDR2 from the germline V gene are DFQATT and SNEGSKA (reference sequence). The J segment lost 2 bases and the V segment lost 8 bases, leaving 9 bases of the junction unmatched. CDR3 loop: CSPKVAGPTDTQYF. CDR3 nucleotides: TGCAGTCCCAAGGTAGCGGGGCCCACAGATACGCAGTATTTT.

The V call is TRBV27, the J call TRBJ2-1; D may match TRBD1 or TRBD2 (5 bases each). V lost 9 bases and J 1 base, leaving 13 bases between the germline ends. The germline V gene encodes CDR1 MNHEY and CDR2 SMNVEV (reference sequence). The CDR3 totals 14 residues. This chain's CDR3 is CASPQGRSYNEQFF. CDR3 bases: TGTGCCAGTCCGCAGGGACGGTCCTACAATGAGCAGTTCTTC.

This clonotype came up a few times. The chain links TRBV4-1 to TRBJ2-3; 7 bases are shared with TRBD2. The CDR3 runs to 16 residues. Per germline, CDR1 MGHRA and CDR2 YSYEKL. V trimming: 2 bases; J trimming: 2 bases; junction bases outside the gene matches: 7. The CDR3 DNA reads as TGCGCCAGCAGCCAAATCGCGGGAGTGATCACAGATACGCAGTATTTT. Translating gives CASSQIAGVITDTQYF.

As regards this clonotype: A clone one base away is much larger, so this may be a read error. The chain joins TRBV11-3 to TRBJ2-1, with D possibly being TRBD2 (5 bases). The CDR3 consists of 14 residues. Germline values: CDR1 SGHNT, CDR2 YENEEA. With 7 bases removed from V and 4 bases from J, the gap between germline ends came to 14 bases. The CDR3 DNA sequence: TGTGCCAGCAACACCGGACTCACATACAATGAGCAGTTCTTC. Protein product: CASNTGLTYNEQFF.

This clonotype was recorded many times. Written as DNA, the CDR3 is TGCAGTGCTAGAGGGGGGACCTCACCAATTCGAGAGACCCAGTACTTC. It yields the protein CSARGGTSPIRETQYF. The rearrangement uses TRBV20-1 and TRBJ2-5; TRBD1 or TRBD2 may be the D gene (5 bases each). The CDR3 runs 16 residues. CDR1 and CDR2 from the germline V gene are DFQATT and SNEGSKA (reference sequence). V gave up 1 base and J gave up 4 bases, with 19 bases separating them.

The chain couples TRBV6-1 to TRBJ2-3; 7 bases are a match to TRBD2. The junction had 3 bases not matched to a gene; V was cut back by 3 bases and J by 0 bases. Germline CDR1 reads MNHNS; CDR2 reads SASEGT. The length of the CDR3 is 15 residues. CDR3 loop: CASSEASGSTDTQYF. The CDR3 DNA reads TGTGCCAGCAGTGAGGCTAGCGGTAGCACAGATACGCAGTATTTT.

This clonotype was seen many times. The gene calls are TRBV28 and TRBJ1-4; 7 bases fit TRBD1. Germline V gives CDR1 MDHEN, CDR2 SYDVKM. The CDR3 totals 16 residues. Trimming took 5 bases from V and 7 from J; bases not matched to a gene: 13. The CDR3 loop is CASSQRRRGPGEKLFF. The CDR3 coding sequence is TGTGCCAGCAGTCAGAGGAGAAGGGGGCCGGGTGAAAAACTGTTTTTT. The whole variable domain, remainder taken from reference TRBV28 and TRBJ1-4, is DVKVTQSSRYLVKRTGEKVFLECVQDMDHENMFWYRQDPGLGLRLIYFSYDVKMKEKGDIPEGYSVSREKKERFSLILESASTNQTSMYLCASSQRRRGPGEKLFFGSGTQLSVL.

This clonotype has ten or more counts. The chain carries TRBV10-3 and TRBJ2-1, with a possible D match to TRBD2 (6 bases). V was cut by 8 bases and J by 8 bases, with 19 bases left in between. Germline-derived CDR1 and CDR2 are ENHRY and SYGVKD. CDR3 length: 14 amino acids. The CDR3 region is CAISLEDTSYEQFF. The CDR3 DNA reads TGTGCCATCTCCCTGGAGGACACTAGCTATGAGCAGTTCTTC.

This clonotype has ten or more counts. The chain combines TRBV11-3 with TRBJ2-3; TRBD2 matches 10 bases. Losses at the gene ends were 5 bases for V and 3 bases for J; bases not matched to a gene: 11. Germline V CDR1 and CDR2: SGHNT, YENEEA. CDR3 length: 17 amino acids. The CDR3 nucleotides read TGTGCCAGCAGCCCCGGTTTCATAGCGGGAGGTACAGATACGCAGTATTTT. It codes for CASSPGFIAGGTDTQYF.

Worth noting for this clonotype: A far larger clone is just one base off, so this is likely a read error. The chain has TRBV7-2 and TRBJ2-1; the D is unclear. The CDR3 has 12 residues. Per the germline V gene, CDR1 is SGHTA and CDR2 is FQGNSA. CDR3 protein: CASSSGYSEQFF. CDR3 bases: TGTGCCAGCAGTTCGGGTTACAGTGAGCAGTTCTTC.

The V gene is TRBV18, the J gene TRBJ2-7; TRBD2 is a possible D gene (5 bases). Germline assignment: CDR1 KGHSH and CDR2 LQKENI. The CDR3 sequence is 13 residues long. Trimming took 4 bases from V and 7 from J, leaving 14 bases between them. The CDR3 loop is CASSRGIEGEQYF. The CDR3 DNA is TGTGCCAGCTCACGGGGAATTGAGGGTGAGCAGTACTTC.

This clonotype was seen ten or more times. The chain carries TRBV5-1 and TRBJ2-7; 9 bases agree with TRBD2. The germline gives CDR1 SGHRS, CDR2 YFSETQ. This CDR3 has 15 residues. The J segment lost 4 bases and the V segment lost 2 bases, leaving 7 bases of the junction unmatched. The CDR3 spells CASSFDAGGPYEQYF. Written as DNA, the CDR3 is TGCGCCAGCAGCTTTGATGCGGGAGGGCCTTACGAGCAGTACTTC.

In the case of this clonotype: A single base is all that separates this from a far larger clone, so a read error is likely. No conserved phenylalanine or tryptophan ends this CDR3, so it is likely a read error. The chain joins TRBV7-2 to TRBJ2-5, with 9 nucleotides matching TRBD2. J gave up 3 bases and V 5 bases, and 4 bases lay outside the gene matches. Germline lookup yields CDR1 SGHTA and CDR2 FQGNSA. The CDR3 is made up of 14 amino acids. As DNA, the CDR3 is TGTGCCAGCAGCCTCTCTAGCGGGAAAGAGACCCAGTACCTC. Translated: CASSLSSGKETQYL.

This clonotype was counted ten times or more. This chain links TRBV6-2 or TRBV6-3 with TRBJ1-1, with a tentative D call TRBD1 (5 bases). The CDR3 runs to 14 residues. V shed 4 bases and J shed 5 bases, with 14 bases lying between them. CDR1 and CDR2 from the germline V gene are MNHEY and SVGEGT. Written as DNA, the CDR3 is TGTGCCAGCAGTTTTACAGGCGATGAGACTGAAGCTTTCTTT. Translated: CASSFTGDETEAFF.

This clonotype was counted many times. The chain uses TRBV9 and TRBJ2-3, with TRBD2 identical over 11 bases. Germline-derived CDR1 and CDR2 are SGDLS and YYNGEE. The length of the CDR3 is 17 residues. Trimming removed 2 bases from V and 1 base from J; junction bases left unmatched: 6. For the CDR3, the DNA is TGTGCCAGCAGCGTCTACGTAGCGGGAGGGGGCACAGATACGCAGTATTTT. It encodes CASSVYVAGGGTDTQYF. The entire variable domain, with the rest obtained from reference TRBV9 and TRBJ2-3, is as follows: DSGVTQTPKHLITATGQRVTLRCSPRSGDLSVYWYQQSLDQGLQFLIQYYNGEERAKGNILERFSAQQFPDLHSELNLSSLELGDSALYFCASSVYVAGGGTDTQYFGPGTRLTVL.

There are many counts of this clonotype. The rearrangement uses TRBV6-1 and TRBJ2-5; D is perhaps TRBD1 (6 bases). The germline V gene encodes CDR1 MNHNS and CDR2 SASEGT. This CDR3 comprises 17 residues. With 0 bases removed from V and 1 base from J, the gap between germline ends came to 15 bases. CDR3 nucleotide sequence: TGTGCCAGCAGTGAAGCGCACCGAACAGGGTTCCAAGAGACCCAGTACTTC. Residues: CASSEAHRTGFQETQYF.